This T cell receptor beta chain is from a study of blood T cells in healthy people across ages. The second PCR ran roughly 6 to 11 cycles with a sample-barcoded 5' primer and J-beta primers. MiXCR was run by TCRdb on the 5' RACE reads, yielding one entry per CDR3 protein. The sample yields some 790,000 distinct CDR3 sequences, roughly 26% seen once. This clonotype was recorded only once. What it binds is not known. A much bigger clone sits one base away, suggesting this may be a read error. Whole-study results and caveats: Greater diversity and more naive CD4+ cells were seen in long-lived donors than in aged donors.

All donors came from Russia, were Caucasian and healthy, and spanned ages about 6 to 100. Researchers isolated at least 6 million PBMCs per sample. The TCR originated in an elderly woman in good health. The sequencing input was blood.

The CDR3 here is CANSFETGYNSPLHF. The CDR3 nucleotides read TGTGCCAACAGCTTCGAAACAGGTTATAATTCACCCCTCCACTTT. This chain connects TRBV7-2 to TRBJ1-6; a possible D gene is TRBD1 (5 bases). The CDR3 contains 15 residues. The germline V gene has CDR1 SGHTA and CDR2 FQGNSA.